The TCR beta chain under discussion was sequenced for a study of cytomegalovirus exposure and HLA in healthy donors. Across the whole study: The study placed 70% to 85% of its approximately 430 genotyped donors in the Caucasian-associated ancestry cluster.

A multiplex PCR was run with 60 Vbeta primers and 13 Jbeta primers. Clones were read by immunoSEQ multiplex PCR, and TCRdb kept only the in-frame ones, dropping some. The data show about 96,000 clones, 60% to 75% seen once. Overall study results and limits: Reports credit the classifier with highly specific, highly sensitive diagnosis of cytomegalovirus status.

As concerns this clone: What it binds is not known.

The CDR3 has 13 amino acids. Germline loops: CDR1 SGHTA, CDR2 FQGNSA. The germline V and J ends were trimmed by 7 bases and 8 bases, with 18 bases remaining between them. V and J are TRBV7-2 and TRBJ2-7, with D maybe TRBD1 (5 bases). Sequencing used PBMCs. This receptor was taken from a woman in her sixties or seventies in good health and CMV-seropositive. The CDR3 reads CASMPTGRDQQYF. For the CDR3, the DNA is TGTGCCAGCATGCCCACCGGCAGGGATCAGCAGTACTTC.